This passage covers 32 T cell receptor beta chains from one sample sequenced in a study of cytomegalovirus exposure and HLA in healthy donors. PCR amplification relied on 60 Vbeta primers (plus 13 Jbeta primers). The assay was immunoSEQ multiplex PCR, and TCRdb's table has in-frame clones only and misses some. The data show 95,000 to 150,000 clones, more than 80% seen once. Input material: PBMCs. The receptors shown here come from a man aged 25-45 years in good health and CMV-seropositive.

This rearrangement joins TRBV14 to TRBJ2-3; 7 bases are a match to TRBD1. Unmatched junction bases numbered 5, after V lost 6 bases and J lost 8 bases. Germline V gene data show CDR1 as SGHDN and CDR2 as FVKESK. The CDR3 is 12 amino acids. The CDR3 region is CASSRDRATQYF. The CDR3 DNA follows: TGTGCCAGCAGTCGAGACAGGGCTACGCAGTATTTT.

This chain links TRBV6-6 with TRBJ2-1, with 9 bases that match TRBD1. From germline, CDR1 is MNHNY and CDR2 SVGAGI (reference sequence). J gave up 4 bases and V 2 bases, and 3 bases lay outside the gene matches. This CDR3 spans 15 amino acids. CDR3 coding DNA: TGTGCCAGCAGTTACGGACAGGGGACGTACAATGAGCAGTTCTTC. It specifies CASSYGQGTYNEQFF.

The rearrangement joins TRBV28 to TRBJ1-1; perhaps TRBD1 as D (6 bases). Germline CDR1 is MDHEN and CDR2 is SYDVKM. V shed 5 bases and J shed 5 bases, with 18 bases lying between them. This CDR3 has 15 residues. CDR3 nucleotides: TGTGCCAGCAGTCTAGGGGGGGGCGGGAGGACTGAAGCTTTCTTT. It yields the protein CASSLGGGGRTEAFF.

The chain has TRBV6-5 and TRBJ2-7; TRBD1 aligns across 7 bases. The V gene end was trimmed by 6 bases and the J gene end by 7 bases; junction bases not matched to a gene: 12. The CDR3 spans 14 residues. CDR1 and CDR2 from the germline V gene are MNHEY and SVGAGI. In nucleotides, the CDR3 is TGTGCCAGCAGACCCCCGGGACAGTTTGGGGAGCAGTACTTC. Translating it yields CASRPPGQFGEQYF.

This clone was seen a few times. The gene calls are TRBV2 and TRBJ2-1; TRBD1 might be the D (6 bases). Germline V gene sequence: CDR1 SNHLY, CDR2 FYNNEI. Trimming stripped 6 bases from V and 7 bases from J, with 13 bases between. CDR3 length equals 13 residues. CDR3 region: CASREQGPNEQFF. CDR3 DNA: TGTGCCAGCAGAGAACAGGGTCCGAATGAGCAGTTCTTC.

This clone is a singleton in its sample. The rearrangement uses TRBV6-1 and TRBJ1-1; TRBD1 is a possible D gene (6 bases). This CDR3 has 16 residues. Germline V lookup: CDR1 MNHNS, CDR2 SASEGT. The ends were cut back, 2 bases at V and 1 base at J, with 14 bases in the middle. The CDR3 sequence: CASSERGLGGNTEAFF. The CDR3 nucleotides read TGTGCCAGCAGTGAAAGGGGGTTAGGGGGGAACACTGAAGCTTTCTTT.

The CDR3 nucleotides read TGTGCCAGCTCACCAAGTCAGGGTGTTATAGAAAAACTGTTTTTT. Translation gives CASSPSQGVIEKLFF. The chain combines TRBV18 with TRBJ1-4, with D tentatively TRBD1 (5 bases). V lost 2 bases to trimming and J lost 8 bases, with 15 bases between them. The CDR3 length is 15 residues. CDR1 and CDR2 from the germline V gene are KGHSH and LQKENI.

The chain has TRBV11-3 and TRBJ2-2, with a weak D call TRBD1 (5 bases). The germline V and J ends were trimmed by 4 bases and 4 bases, with 13 bases remaining between them. Germline CDR1 reads SGHNT; CDR2 reads YENEEA. The CDR3 is made up of 15 amino acids. The CDR3 nucleotides read TGTGCCAGCAGCTCCCTCCAGGGAAGCACCGGGGAGCTGTTTTTT. Protein: CASSSLQGSTGELFF.

The CDR3 nucleotides are TGTGCCAGCAGTTACGACAGGGACCAAGAGACCCAGTACTTC. This translates into CASSYDRDQETQYF. The chain links TRBV6-5 to TRBJ2-5, with TRBD1 matching 7 bases. J gave up 0 bases and V 2 bases, and 0 bases lay outside the gene matches. CDR1 is MNHEY, CDR2 SVGAGI, per germline. The CDR3 extends over 14 amino acids.

The chain links TRBV9 to TRBJ1-1; 7 nucleotides align to TRBD1. Trimming took 3 bases from V and 5 from J; bases not matched to a gene: 10. Germline-derived CDR1 and CDR2 are SGDLS and YYNGEE. CDR3 length equals 15 residues. The CDR3 spells CASSALQGPGTEAFF. CDR3 in DNA: TGTGCCAGCAGCGCCCTACAGGGGCCGGGGACTGAAGCTTTCTTT.

This chain links TRBV10-1 with TRBJ1-2, with TRBD1 matching 8 bases. V lost 6 bases, J lost 7 bases, and 4 bases stayed unmatched. Germline CDR1 WNHNN, CDR2 SYGVQD (reference sequence). The CDR3 spans 12 residues. The CDR3 region is CASSLDRVGYTF. For the CDR3, the DNA is TGCGCCAGCAGCCTGGACAGGGTTGGCTACACCTTC.

V gene TRBV6-1 combines with J gene TRBJ2-7; 7 nucleotides agree with TRBD1. V shed 7 bases, J shed 6 bases, and the junction held 9 bases outside the gene matches. The CDR3 spans 13 residues. The germline CDR1 and CDR2 sequences are MNHNS and SASEGT. The CDR3 DNA follows: TGTGCCAGCATCAACTTGGGACAGCTCGAGCAGTACTTC. It codes for CASINLGQLEQYF.

The chain joins TRBV2 to TRBJ2-5, with a tentative D call TRBD2 (6 bases). V shed 6 bases and J shed 1 base, with 9 bases lying between them. CDR1 is SNHLY, CDR2 FYNNEI, per germline. This CDR3 region has 13 residues. The CDR3 coding sequence is TGTGCCAGCAGGCGGGACCTCCAAGAGACCCAGTACTTC. Its translation is CASRRDLQETQYF.

The V call is TRBV4-1, the J call TRBJ2-7; a weak D match, TRBD2 (6 bases). V was shortened by 0 bases and J by 6 bases, with 12 bases between the two germline ends. CDR1 and CDR2 from the germline V gene are MGHRA and YSYEKL. This CDR3 has 14 residues. The CDR3 here is CASSQDPRRAEQYF. The CDR3 region has the DNA TGCGCCAGCAGCCAAGATCCGCGGAGGGCCGAGCAGTACTTC.

The chain carries TRBV19 and TRBJ2-7; 11 positions match TRBD2. The trim removed 5 bases at V and 3 bases at J, leaving 6 bases unmatched. Germline V gene sequence: CDR1 LNHDA, CDR2 SQIVND (reference sequence). The CDR3 spans 15 residues. The CDR3 reads CASSLGLADIYEQYF. The CDR3 nucleotides read TGTGCCAGTAGTCTGGGACTAGCGGACATCTACGAGCAGTACTTC.

The rearrangement links TRBV28 to TRBJ2-7; TRBD1 matches 7 bases. CDR3 length: 14 residues. From germline, CDR1 is MDHEN and CDR2 SYDVKM. Germline trimming cut 5 bases from V and 5 bases from J; bases unmatched to any gene: 9. The CDR3: CASSAMTGSHEQYF. Here the CDR3 DNA reads TGTGCCAGCAGTGCCATGACAGGGTCCCACGAGCAGTACTTC.

The J gene is TRBJ1-2, the V gene TRBV14; no firm D call. The CDR3 runs to 13 residues. Trimming took 1 base from V and 5 from J, leaving 8 bases between them. The germline V gene encodes CDR1 SGHDN and CDR2 FVKESK. The CDR3 loop reads CASSQALSYGYTF. For the CDR3, the DNA is TGTGCCAGCAGCCAAGCACTGAGTTATGGCTACACCTTC.

The chain uses TRBV5-5 and TRBJ1-3; tentative D call: TRBD1 (5 bases). The V gene's germline CDR1 is SGHKS and CDR2 YYEKEE (reference sequence). V was cut by 7 bases and J by 3 bases, with 8 bases left in between. This CDR3 comprises 12 residues. The CDR3 nucleotides read TGTGCCAGCCGGGGGAATGGAAACACCATATATTTT. Protein product: CASRGNGNTIYF.

This clone was counted between two and nine times. The CDR3 here is CASSSRPGGNYGYTF. The CDR3 DNA reads as TGTGCCAGCAGCTCCCGCCCCGGGGGTAACTATGGCTACACCTTC. V and J are TRBV6-1 and TRBJ1-2; maybe TRBD1 (5 bases). Germline V CDR1 and CDR2: MNHNS, SASEGT. This CDR3 is 15 amino acids long. V lost 6 bases to trimming and J lost 1 base, with 15 bases between them.

V gene TRBV7-9 combines with J gene TRBJ1-3, with D possibly matching TRBD1 (6 bases). The CDR3 is made up of 16 amino acids. Germline loops: CDR1 SEHNR, CDR2 FQNEAQ (reference sequence). Trimming left V 8 bases short and J 0 bases short, with 17 bases between. The CDR3 DNA reads TGTGCCAGCGCCCGGCAGGGGCCCGGCTCTGGAAACACCATATATTTT. Translated: CASARQGPGSGNTIYF.

The rearrangement uses TRBV5-1 and TRBJ1-6, with 9 bases fitting TRBD1. This CDR3 contains 15 residues. With 2 bases clipped from V and 7 bases from J, the junction kept 4 bases outside the gene matches. Germline V gene sequence: CDR1 SGHRS, CDR2 YFSETQ. The CDR3 bases are TGCGCCAGCAGCTTAACAGGGGGCGCGAATTCACCCCTCCACTTT. It encodes CASSLTGGANSPLHF.

The chain recombines TRBV7-6 with TRBJ2-3, with TRBD2 identical over 11 bases. Germline CDR1 is SGHVS and CDR2 is FNYEAQ. With V trimmed by 0 bases and J by 2 bases, 7 bases remained unmatched. The CDR3 has 18 amino acids. The CDR3 DNA sequence: TGTGCCAGCAGCTTAGCGATAGCTAGCGGGGGGACCACAGATACGCAGTATTTT. This gives the protein CASSLAIASGGTTDTQYF.

The rearrangement links TRBV2 to TRBJ1-5; D is unclear. V dropped 3 bases and J dropped 8 bases, with 14 bases sitting between them. Per the germline V gene, CDR1 is SNHLY and CDR2 is FYNNEI. The CDR3 spans 14 residues. CDR3 residues: CASSEEGFGEPQHF. The CDR3, as DNA: TGTGCCAGCAGTGAGGAGGGTTTTGGAGAGCCCCAGCATTTT.

The CDR3 protein is CASSSGGRSGEDEQFF. The CDR3 DNA reads as TGTGCCAGCAGCTCAGGCGGGCGTAGTGGGGAAGATGAGCAGTTCTTC. The J gene is TRBJ2-1, the V gene TRBV25-1; possible D gene TRBD2, 5 bases. Germline V gene data show CDR1 as MGHDK and CDR2 as SYGVNS. V dropped 6 bases and J dropped 8 bases, with 23 bases sitting between them. This CDR3 has 16 amino acids.

This clone was observed a handful of times. This chain joins TRBV14 and TRBJ2-5; TRBD1 agrees at 11 bases. CDR1 and CDR2 (germline): SGHDN, FVKESK. V was pared by 4 bases and J by 11 bases, with 18 bases of the junction left unmatched. The CDR3 loop spans 17 amino acids. The CDR3 here is CASSRRRGTGGIGEQYF. As DNA, the CDR3 is TGTGCCAGCAGCCGACGGCGGGGGACAGGGGGTATTGGGGAGCAGTACTTC.

Notes on this clone: Other DNA sequences in this specimen translate into the identical CDR3. The rearrangement uses TRBV7-2 and TRBJ1-1; D might be TRBD1 (6 bases). Germline lookup yields CDR1 SGHTA and CDR2 FQGNSA. The V end lost 3 bases, the J end lost 4 bases, and 12 bases lay between the germline ends. The CDR3 extends over 14 amino acids. DNA for the CDR3: TGTGCCAGCAGCTTTCCACGGGGGGCCACTGAAGCTTTCTTT. This codes for CASSFPRGATEAFF.

The chain carries TRBV12-5 and TRBJ2-1, with TRBD1 matching 7 bases. The trim removed 0 bases at V and 5 bases at J, leaving 7 bases unmatched. This CDR3 has 16 residues. In germline, CDR1 is LGHNT, CDR2 FRNRAP. The CDR3 loop is CASGLVYGQAHNEQFF. CDR3 in DNA: TGTGCTAGTGGTTTGGTATATGGACAGGCGCACAATGAGCAGTTCTTC.

V is TRBV2 and J is TRBJ2-3, with 12 bases that match TRBD2. CDR1 SNHLY and CDR2 FYNNEI come from the germline V gene. V was pared by 2 bases and J by 3 bases, with 6 bases of the junction left unmatched. The CDR3 consists of 17 residues. This chain's CDR3 is CASSESLAGGPTDTQYF. DNA for the CDR3: TGTGCCAGCAGTGAATCCCTAGCGGGGGGGCCGACAGATACGCAGTATTTT. The whole variable domain, remainder taken from reference TRBV2 and TRBJ2-3, is EPEVTQTPSHQVTQMGQEVILRCVPISNHLYFYWYRQILGQKVEFLVSFYNNEISEKSEIFDDQFSVERPDGSNFTLKIRSTKLEDSAMYFCASSESLAGGPTDTQYFGPGTRLTVL.

V gene TRBV28 combines with J gene TRBJ1-1; TRBD1 might be the D (6 bases). Germline CDR1 and CDR2: MDHEN and SYDVKM. Trimming took 6 bases from V and 1 from J, leaving 9 bases between them. The CDR3 has 13 amino acids. In DNA, the CDR3 is TGTGCCAGCAGCAGACAGGCGAACACTGAAGCTTTCTTT. Protein sequence: CASSRQANTEAFF.

This chain links TRBV27 with TRBJ1-5, with 9 bases identical to TRBD1. V dropped 6 bases and J dropped 3; count of bases not matched to a gene: 6. This CDR3 has 15 residues. The germline gives CDR1 MNHEY, CDR2 SMNVEV (reference sequence). This CDR3 is CASSWTGANNQPQHF. The CDR3 region has the DNA TGTGCCAGCAGCTGGACAGGGGCCAACAATCAGCCCCAGCATTTT.

CDR3 coding DNA: TGTGCCAGTCACGACAGGTACACTGAAGCTTTCTTT. This gives the protein CASHDRYTEAFF. J is TRBJ1-1 and V is TRBV6-1; TRBD1 might be the D (6 bases). CDR1 and CDR2 (germline): MNHNS, SASEGT. Trimming took off 9 bases at V and 3 bases at J, with 11 bases between the two ends. This CDR3 region has 12 residues.

The rearrangement joins TRBV11-2 to TRBJ2-2, with 7 bases that match TRBD2. Per germline, CDR1 SGHAT and CDR2 FQNNGV. The CDR3 is made up of 15 amino acids. After removal of 4 bases from V and 7 bases from J, the junction contained 9 bases not matched to a gene. CDR3 amino acids: CASSWGPWGGGELFF. The CDR3 DNA is TGTGCCAGCAGCTGGGGACCTTGGGGGGGCGGGGAGCTGTTTTTT.